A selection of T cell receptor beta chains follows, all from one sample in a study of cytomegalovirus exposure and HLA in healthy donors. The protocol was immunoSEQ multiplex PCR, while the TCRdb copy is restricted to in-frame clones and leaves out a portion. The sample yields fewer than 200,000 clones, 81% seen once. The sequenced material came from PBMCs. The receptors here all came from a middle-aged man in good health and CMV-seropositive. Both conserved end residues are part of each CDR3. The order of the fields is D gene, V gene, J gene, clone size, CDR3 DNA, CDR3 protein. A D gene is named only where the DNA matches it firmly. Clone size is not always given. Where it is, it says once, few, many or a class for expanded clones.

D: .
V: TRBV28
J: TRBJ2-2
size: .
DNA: TGTGCCAGCGCGAACCCCGGAGGGAACACCGGGGAGCTGTTTTTT
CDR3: CASANPGGNTGELFF

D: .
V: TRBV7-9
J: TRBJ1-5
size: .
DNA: TGTTCCAGCAGCCCGGGGCGGGAAGACGGCAATCAGCCCCAGCATTTT
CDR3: CSSSPGREDGNQPQHF

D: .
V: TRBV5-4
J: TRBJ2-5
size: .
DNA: TGTGCCAGCAGCTTATCAGTACAGGGAAATCGGGAGACCCAGTACTTC
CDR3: CASSLSVQGNRETQYF

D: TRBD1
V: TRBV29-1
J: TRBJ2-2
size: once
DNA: TGCAGCGCCTTCACCCAGGGGGCGAACACCGGGGAGCTGTTTTTT
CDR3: CSAFTQGANTGELFF

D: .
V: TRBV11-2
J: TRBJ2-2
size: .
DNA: TGTGCCAGCAGCGAAGCGAGGAACACCGGGGAGCTGTTTTTT
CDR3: CASSEARNTGELFF

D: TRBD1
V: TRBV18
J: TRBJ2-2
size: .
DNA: TGTGCCAGCTCACCAGGGACGGCAGGGGGCACCGGGGAGCTGTTTTTT
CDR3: CASSPGTAGGTGELFF

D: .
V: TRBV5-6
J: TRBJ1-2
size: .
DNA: TGTGCCAGCAGCTTGGACCGGGGGTATGGCTACACCTTC
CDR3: CASSLDRGYGYTF

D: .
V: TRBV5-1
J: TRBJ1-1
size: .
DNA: TGCGCCAGCAGCTTGGTCGCGTCCCGTAGTGAAGCTTTCTTT
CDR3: CASSLVASRSEAFF

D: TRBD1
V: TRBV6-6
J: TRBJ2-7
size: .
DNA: TGTGCCAGCAGTTACTCGGCAGGGGGCGCGGGGGAGCAGTACTTC
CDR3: CASSYSAGGAGEQYF

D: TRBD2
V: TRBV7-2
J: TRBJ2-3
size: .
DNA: TGTGCCAGCAGCCCAAGAGGTCATAGCGGGAGGAGGGCAGATACGCAGTATTTT
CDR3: CASSPRGHSGRRADTQYF

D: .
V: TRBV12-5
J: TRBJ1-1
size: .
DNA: TGTGCTAGTGGTTTTGGGGGGAGCACTGAAGCTTTCTTT
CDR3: CASGFGGSTEAFF

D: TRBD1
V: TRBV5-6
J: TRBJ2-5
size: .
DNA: TGTGCCAGCAGCGCCTCGACAGGGTTGGTTGAGACCCAGTACTTC
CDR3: CASSASTGLVETQYF

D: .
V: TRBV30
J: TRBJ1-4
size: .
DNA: TGTGCCTGGAGAGGGCCGGGGGGGAGTGAAAAACTGTTTTTT
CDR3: CAWRGPGGSEKLFF

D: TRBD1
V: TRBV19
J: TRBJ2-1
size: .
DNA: TGTGCCAGTAACTCGCCGGGACAGAAAAATGAGCAGTTCTTC
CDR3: CASNSPGQKNEQFF

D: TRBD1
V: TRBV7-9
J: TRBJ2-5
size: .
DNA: TGTGCCAGCAGCCCCGGACAGGGCCAAGAGACCCAGTACTTC
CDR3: CASSPGQGQETQYF

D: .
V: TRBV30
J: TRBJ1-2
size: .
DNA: TGTGCCTGGGGGACTGGGCTTGACTATGGCTACACCTTC
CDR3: CAWGTGLDYGYTF

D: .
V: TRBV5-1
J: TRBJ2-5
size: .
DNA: TGCGCCAGCAAGAAGGAGGGGATGACACAAGAGACCCAGTACTTC
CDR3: CASKKEGMTQETQYF

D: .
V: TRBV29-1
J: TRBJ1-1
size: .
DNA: TGCAGCGTTTACGGGGGATATAAGAACACTGAAGCTTTCTTT
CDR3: CSVYGGYKNTEAFF

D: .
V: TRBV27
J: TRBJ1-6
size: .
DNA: TGTGCCAGCACCTCGGTCCTATTAGGGAGCTCCTATAATTCACCCCTCCACTTT
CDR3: CASTSVLLGSSYNSPLHF

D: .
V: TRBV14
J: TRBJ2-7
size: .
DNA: TGTGCCAGCAGCCAATACTCCTACGAGCAGTACTTC
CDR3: CASSQYSYEQYF

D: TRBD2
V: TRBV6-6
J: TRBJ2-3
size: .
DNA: TGTGCCAGCAGGACTAGCGGGGGGACAGATACGCAGTATTTT
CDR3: CASRTSGGTDTQYF

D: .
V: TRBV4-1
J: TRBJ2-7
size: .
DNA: TGCGCCAGCAGCCAAGTCGTTACTGATGACTACGAGCAGTACTTC
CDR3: CASSQVVTDDYEQYF

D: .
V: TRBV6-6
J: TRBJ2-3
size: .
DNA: TGTGCCAGCAGTCAGGCCGCAGATACGCAGTATTTT
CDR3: CASSQAADTQYF

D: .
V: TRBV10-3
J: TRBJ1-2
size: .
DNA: TGTGCCATCGTAAGCCTGGAACGGACTTGGTTGGGAGGTGGCTACACCTTC
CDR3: CAIVSLERTWLGGGYTF

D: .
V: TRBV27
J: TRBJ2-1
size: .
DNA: TGTGCCAGCAGTTTCTGGGGGGACAATGAGCAGTTCTTC
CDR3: CASSFWGDNEQFF

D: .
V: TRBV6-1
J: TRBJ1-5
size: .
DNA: TGTGCCAGCAGTGAAGCTGGGGGTATGGGGACTAATCAGCCCCAGCATTTT
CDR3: CASSEAGGMGTNQPQHF

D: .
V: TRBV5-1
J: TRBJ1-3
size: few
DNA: TGCGCCAGCAGCTTGGGGGGCCCCTACTCTGGAAACACCATATATTTT
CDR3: CASSLGGPYSGNTIYF

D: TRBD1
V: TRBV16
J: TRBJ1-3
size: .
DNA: TGTGCCAGCAGCCGACAGACAGGGTTCGGAAACACCATATATTTT
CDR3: CASSRQTGFGNTIYF

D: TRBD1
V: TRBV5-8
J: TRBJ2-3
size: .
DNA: TGTGCCAGCAGCTTGGAGACAGGGGGGGCAGATACGCAGTATTTT
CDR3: CASSLETGGADTQYF

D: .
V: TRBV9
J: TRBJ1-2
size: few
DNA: TGTGCCAGCAGCCTCCCCCCGTTGGGAGACTATGGCTACACCTTC
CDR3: CASSLPPLGDYGYTF

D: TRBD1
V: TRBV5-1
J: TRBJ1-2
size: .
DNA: TGCGCCAGCAGCCCCTGGACAGGTCCTAACTATGGCTACACCTTC
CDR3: CASSPWTGPNYGYTF

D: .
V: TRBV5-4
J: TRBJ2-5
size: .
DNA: TGTGCCAGCAGCATGGGACTCGGGTACCAAGAGACCCAGTACTTC
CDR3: CASSMGLGYQETQYF

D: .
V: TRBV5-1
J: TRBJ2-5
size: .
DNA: TGCGCCAGCAGCTTGGTGCAGGGGAGAGAGACCCAGTACTTC
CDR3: CASSLVQGRETQYF

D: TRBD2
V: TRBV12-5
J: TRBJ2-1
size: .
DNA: TGTGCTAGTGGCCACGAAGGAACTAGCGGGAGTTACAATGAGCAGTTCTTC
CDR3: CASGHEGTSGSYNEQFF

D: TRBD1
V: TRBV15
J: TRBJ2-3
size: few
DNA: TGTGCCACCAGCAGAGATTGGGCAGGGGGCGTAGATACGCAGTATTTT
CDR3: CATSRDWAGGVDTQYF

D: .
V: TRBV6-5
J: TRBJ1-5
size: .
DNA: TGTGCCAGCAGTTATGGGGCAGCCCTCCGTAAGCCCCAGCATTTT
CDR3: CASSYGAALRKPQHF

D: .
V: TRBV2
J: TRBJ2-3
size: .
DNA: TGTGCCAGCAGTGAATTTCGGGAATTGGGGGGGCCAGCATATTTT
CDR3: CASSEFRELGGPAYF

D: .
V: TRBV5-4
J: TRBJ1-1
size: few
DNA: TGTGCCAGCGGGTTCCAGGGTCGGGCTGAAGCTTTCTTT
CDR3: CASGFQGRAEAFF

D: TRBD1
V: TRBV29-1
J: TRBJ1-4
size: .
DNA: TGCAACGTCGCTGGGACAGGGGCTAATGAAAAACTGTTTTTT
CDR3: CNVAGTGANEKLFF

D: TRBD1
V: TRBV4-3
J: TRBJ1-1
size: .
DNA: TGCGCCAGCAGCCAAGAACTGGGTCCGACAGGGGGCACTGAAGCTTTCTTT
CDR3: CASSQELGPTGGTEAFF

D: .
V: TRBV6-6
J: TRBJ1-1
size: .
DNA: TGTGCCAGCACTTCGTTGACAGCGAACACTGAAGCTTTCTTT
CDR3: CASTSLTANTEAFF

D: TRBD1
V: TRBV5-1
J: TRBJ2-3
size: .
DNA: TGCGCCAGCAGCTCGGGACAGGGGGGCGATACGCAGTATTTT
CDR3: CASSSGQGGDTQYF

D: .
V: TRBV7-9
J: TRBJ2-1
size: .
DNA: TGTGCCAGCAGCACCGGGACACGGGCGGATAGGGGAGTCCACAATGAGCAGTTCTTC
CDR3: CASSTGTRADRGVHNEQFF

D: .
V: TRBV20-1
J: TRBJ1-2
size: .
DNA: TGCAGTGGAGGAGGGGTCTATGGCTACACCTTC
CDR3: CSGGGVYGYTF

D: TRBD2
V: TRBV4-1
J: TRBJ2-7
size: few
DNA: TGCGCCAGCAGCCAAGATCCGCTAGCGGGGGGGCCCTACGAGCAGTACTTC
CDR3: CASSQDPLAGGPYEQYF

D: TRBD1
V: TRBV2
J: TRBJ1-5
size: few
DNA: TGTGCCAGCAGGGATGACAGGGGTAATCAGCCCCAGCATTTT
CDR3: CASRDDRGNQPQHF

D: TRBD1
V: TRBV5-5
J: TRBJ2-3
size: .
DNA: TGTGCCAGCAGCTTGGTTGGGACAGGGGGCTTGACAGATACGCAGTATTTT
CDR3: CASSLVGTGGLTDTQYF

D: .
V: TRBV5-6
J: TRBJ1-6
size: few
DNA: TGTGCCAGCAGCTTGACGGATAACAGGAGACGACCCCTCCACTTT
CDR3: CASSLTDNRRRPLHF

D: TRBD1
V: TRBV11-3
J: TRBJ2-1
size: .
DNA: TGTGCCAGCAGCACTAGCCGGGACAGGGTCAACAATGAGCAGTTCTTC
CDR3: CASSTSRDRVNNEQFF

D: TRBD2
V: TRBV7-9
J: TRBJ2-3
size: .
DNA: TGTGCCAGCAGCTCCGCGGAGACTAGCGGGGGCACAGATACGCAGTATTTT
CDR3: CASSSAETSGGTDTQYF

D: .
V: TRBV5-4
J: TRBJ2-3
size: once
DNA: TGTGCCAGCAACCTTCTTCCGGGGGCAGATACGCAGTATTTT
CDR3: CASNLLPGADTQYF

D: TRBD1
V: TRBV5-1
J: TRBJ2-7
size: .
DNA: TGCGCCAGCAGCTTGGAAGGGACAGACTCTATGAAGCAGTACTTC
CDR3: CASSLEGTDSMKQYF